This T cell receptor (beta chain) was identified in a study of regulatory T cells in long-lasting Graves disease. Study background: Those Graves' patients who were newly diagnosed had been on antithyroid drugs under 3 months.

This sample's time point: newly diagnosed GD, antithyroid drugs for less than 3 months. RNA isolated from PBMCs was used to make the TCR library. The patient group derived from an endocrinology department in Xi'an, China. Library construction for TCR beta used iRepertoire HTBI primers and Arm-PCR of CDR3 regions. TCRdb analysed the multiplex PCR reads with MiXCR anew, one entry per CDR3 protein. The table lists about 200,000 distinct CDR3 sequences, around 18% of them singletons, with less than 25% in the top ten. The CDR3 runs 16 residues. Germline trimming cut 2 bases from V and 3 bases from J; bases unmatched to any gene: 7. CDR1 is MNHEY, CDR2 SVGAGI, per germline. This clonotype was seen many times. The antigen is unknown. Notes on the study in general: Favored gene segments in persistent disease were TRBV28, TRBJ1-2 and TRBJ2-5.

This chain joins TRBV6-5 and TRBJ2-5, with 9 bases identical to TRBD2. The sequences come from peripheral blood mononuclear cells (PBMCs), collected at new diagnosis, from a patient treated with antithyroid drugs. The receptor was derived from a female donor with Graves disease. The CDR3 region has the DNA TGTGCCAGCAGTTACCTGACTAGCGGCAAAAAAGAGACCCAGTACTTC. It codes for CASSYLTSGKKETQYF.